These 20 T cell receptor beta chains originate from one sample sequenced in a study of blood T cell repertoires in COVID-19 (dated by TCRdb to the early 2020s). The library was made by the immunoSEQ multiplex PCR assay. Entries here come from immuneACCESS through TCRdb and include only in-frame sequences with V and J called. Some clones fail to appear in such tables; in the studies checked, an unresolved V gene covers under half of the shortfall, and the cause of the remainder is unknown. Across this sample there are 250,000 or so clones, with around 85% seen only once. Clones ranked in the top ten supply around 6.5% of the sample. The sample taken for sequencing was peripheral blood. These TCRs come from a woman aged 55-70 years with active or convalescent COVID-19.

The genes are TRBV4-1 and TRBJ2-3; D uncertain. V gave up 3 bases and J gave up 5 bases, with 12 bases separating them. Germline CDR1 and CDR2: MGHRA and YSYEKL. This CDR3 region has 14 residues. The CDR3 sequence is CASSHPRVVDTQYF. The CDR3 bases are TGCGCCAGCAGCCACCCCCGGGTGGTAGATACGCAGTATTTT.

This clone was found once. The chain joins TRBV6-1 to TRBJ2-4; D is perhaps TRBD1 (6 bases). Per the germline V gene, CDR1 is MNHNS and CDR2 is SASEGT. The CDR3 contains 19 residues. V shed 0 bases and J shed 6 bases, with 24 bases lying between them. The CDR3 DNA is TGTGCCAGCAGTGAAGCGTTGGGACACCTTTTTAAGAGGGGAAACATTCAGTACTTC. Its protein product is CASSEALGHLFKRGNIQYF.

This chain links TRBV5-1 with TRBJ1-2, with D possibly TRBD1 on 6 matching bases. The CDR3 length is 15 residues. Trimming shortened V by 4 bases and J by 8 bases, and 21 bases separated the two germline ends. From germline, CDR1 is SGHRS and CDR2 YFSETQ. CDR3 sequence reads: CASSPGIRGEGGYTF. The CDR3 bases are TGCGCCAGCAGCCCCGGTATCAGGGGCGAAGGAGGCTACACCTTC.

This sequence joins TRBV30 and TRBJ2-7; 9 nucleotides agree with TRBD2. Germline CDR1 reads GTSNPN; CDR2 reads SVGIG (reference sequence). The CDR3 sequence is 13 residues long. V was pared by 0 bases and J by 7 bases, with 4 bases of the junction left unmatched. CDR3 nucleotides: TGTGCCTGGAGTGTTGCGGGAGGGGAAGAGCAGTACTTC. Protein sequence: CAWSVAGGEEQYF.

The chain employs TRBV12-3 or TRBV12-4 and TRBJ2-1; no firm D call. The CDR3 loop spans 12 amino acids. V was cut by 3 bases and J by 10 bases, with 10 bases left in between. CDR3 nucleotides: TGTGCCAGCAGTTTCCCCGATGGCGAGCAGTTCTTC. It specifies CASSFPDGEQFF.

The chain employs TRBV6-5 and TRBJ1-3; TRBD1 matches 12 bases. This CDR3 comprises 15 residues. CDR1 is MNHEY, CDR2 SVGAGI, per germline. The junction had 6 bases not matched to a gene; V was cut back by 6 bases and J by 6 bases. The CDR3 reads CASSQGQGALNTIYF. The CDR3 region has the DNA TGTGCCAGCAGCCAGGGACAGGGGGCACTAAACACCATATATTTT.

The rearrangement joins TRBV5-6 to TRBJ1-1, with 7 bases that match TRBD1. The CDR3 spans 16 residues. After removal of 4 bases from V and 2 bases from J, the junction contained 11 bases not matched to a gene. Germline CDR1 and CDR2: SGHDT and YYEEEE. CDR3 DNA: TGTGCCAGCAGCCTATGGGACAGAGCCATTAACACTGAAGCTTTCTTT. Encoded protein: CASSLWDRAINTEAFF.

This chain connects TRBV18 to TRBJ2-2; D may be TRBD2 (6 bases). V lost 6 bases and J lost 0, with 14 bases in between. Germline V CDR1 and CDR2: KGHSH, LQKENI. The CDR3 runs 16 residues. This chain's CDR3 is CASSEIWGANTGELFF. DNA for the CDR3: TGTGCCAGCTCGGAAATCTGGGGGGCGAACACCGGGGAGCTGTTTTTT.

V is TRBV10-3 and J is TRBJ1-1; 7 positions agree with TRBD1. Germline V lookup: CDR1 ENHRY, CDR2 SYGVKD. CDR3 size: 13 residues. Losses at the gene ends were 11 bases for V and 1 base for J; bases not matched to a gene: 7. Here the CDR3 reads CASEGAANTEAFF. CDR3 coding DNA: TGTGCCTCGGAGGGGGCAGCGAACACTGAAGCTTTCTTT.

This clone came up once. The V gene is TRBV19, the J gene TRBJ1-3; D gene unclear. V was cut by 3 bases and J by 4 bases, with 13 bases left in between. Germline V gene sequence: CDR1 LNHDA, CDR2 SQIVND (reference sequence). The CDR3 consists of 15 residues. The CDR3 DNA reads as TGTGCCAGTAGTATTGGTTGGGCCACGGGAAACACCATATATTTT. This codes for CASSIGWATGNTIYF.

The V call is TRBV3-1 (or the pseudogene TRBV3-2), the J call TRBJ1-2; 11 nucleotides match TRBD1. Trimming cost V 1 base and J 5 bases; bases outside gene matches: 6. The CDR3 runs 16 residues. From germline, CDR1 is LGHDT and CDR2 YNNKEL (reference sequence). The CDR3 loop is CASSQGGTGGFYGYTF. In DNA, the CDR3 is TGTGCCAGCAGCCAAGGGGGGACAGGGGGTTTTTATGGCTACACCTTC.

The V and J genes are TRBV5-1 and TRBJ2-1, with 13 bases that match TRBD2. V shed 4 bases and J 8 bases; nucleotides not matched to a gene: 9. This CDR3 is built from 16 residues. The germline V gene has CDR1 SGHRS and CDR2 YFSETQ. The CDR3 DNA reads TGCGCCAGCAGCACCAGGACTAGCGGGAGTCCCCATGAGCAGTTCTTC. Protein product: CASSTRTSGSPHEQFF.

For this clone: A junction end diverges from the germline sequence, so it may reflect a read error. This chain links TRBV6-6 with TRBJ1-2, with 10 bases identical to TRBD1. This CDR3 has 14 amino acids. Germline CDR1 and CDR2: MNHNY and SVGAGI (reference sequence). The CDR3 spells CASSNPGTGVPLSF. The DNA for the CDR3 is TGTGCCAGCTCCAATCCCGGGACAGGGGTCCCCTTATCATTT.

The V call is TRBV5-5, the J call TRBJ2-2; D is ambiguous. V shed 4 bases and J shed 4 bases, with 11 bases lying between them. CDR1 is SGHKS and CDR2 is YYEKEE in the germline V gene (reference sequence). The CDR3 length is 14 residues. CDR3: CASSPLIVTGELFF. The CDR3 nucleotides read TGTGCCAGCAGCCCCTTAATAGTCACCGGGGAGCTGTTTTTT.

This clone occurred once. V and J are TRBV5-6 and TRBJ2-3; D not resolved. Germline-derived CDR1 and CDR2 are SGHDT and YYEEEE. The CDR3 totals 15 residues. V gave up 2 bases and J gave up 1 base, with 11 bases separating them. Here the CDR3 reads CASSLGIEGTDTQYF. The CDR3 nucleotides read TGTGCCAGCAGCTTAGGTATAGAGGGCACAGATACGCAGTATTTT.

This clone has a count of ten or more. The chain is built from TRBV7-9 and TRBJ2-1, with D maybe TRBD2 (7 bases). Germline values: CDR1 SEHNR, CDR2 FQNEAQ (reference sequence). This CDR3 is 18 amino acids long. V lost 0 bases, J lost 7 bases, and 22 bases lay in between. CDR3 DNA sequence: TGTGCCAGCAGCTTAGCGTCGTCCGCGGGGGCTAGGTCGAATGAGCAGTTCTTC. Protein product: CASSLASSAGARSNEQFF.

The CDR3 sequence is CASSQNPGQGNTEAFF. The DNA for the CDR3 is TGCGCCAGCAGCCAAAATCCGGGACAGGGGAACACTGAAGCTTTCTTT. The chain joins TRBV4-1 to TRBJ1-1, with 9 bases aligning to TRBD1. The germline CDR1 and CDR2 sequences are MGHRA and YSYEKL. The CDR3 is 16 amino acids. With V trimmed by 2 bases and J by 1 base, 5 bases remained unmatched.

The chain has TRBV2 and TRBJ1-1, with D tentatively TRBD1 (5 bases). V dropped 7 bases and J dropped 1 base, with 10 bases sitting between them. The CDR3 has 13 amino acids. From germline, CDR1 is SNHLY and CDR2 FYNNEI. The CDR3 bases are TGTGCCAGCAAGTGGGGGGGGAACACTGAAGCTTTCTTT. It is translated as CASKWGGNTEAFF.

This clone occurred a few times. CDR3 coding DNA: TGTGCCACCCGGCACAGTCAGCCCCAGCATTTT. This codes for CATRHSQPQHF. V usage is TRBV24-1 and J usage is TRBJ1-5; no definite D call. V lost 9 bases, J lost 6 bases, and 8 bases lay in between. Germline V gene data show CDR1 as KGHDR and CDR2 as SFDVKD. The CDR3 has 11 residues.

V is TRBV14 and J is TRBJ2-3; 9 bases agree with TRBD2. The CDR3 consists of 16 residues. Germline V gene lookup returns CDR1 SGHDN and CDR2 FVKESK. The V gene end was trimmed by 3 bases and the J gene end by 4 bases; junction bases not matched to a gene: 8. The CDR3 region has the DNA TGTGCCAGCAGCCATTCCGCGGGAGGGTGGGCAGATACGCAGTATTTT. Its protein is CASSHSAGGWADTQYF. The full variable domain, with the rest looked up from reference TRBV14 and TRBJ2-3, is EAGVTQFPSHSVIEKGQTVTLRCDPISGHDNLYWYRRVMGKEIKFLLHFVKESKQDESGMPNNRFLAERTGGTYSTLKVQPAELEDSGVYFCASSHSAGGWADTQYFGPGTRLTVL.